The 7 T cell receptor beta chains given below trace back to one sample, sequenced in a study of OX40 agonist ivuxolimab in advanced cancers. The table came from immunoSEQ multiplex PCR; TCRdb's copy has only in-frame clones and leaves some out. The profile covers 25,000 to 35,000 clones, with roughly four fifths appearing a single time and 9.5% to 15% taken by the ten largest. Sequenced here: CD4+ or CD8+ T cells sorted from blood, sampled in a trial of the OX40 agonist ivuxolimab. These receptors were collected from an adult with an advanced solid tumor such as melanoma, head and neck, liver or kidney cancer.

The chain combines TRBV2 with TRBJ2-2, with TRBD1 matching over 9 bases. With 6 bases clipped from V and 7 bases from J, the junction kept 9 bases outside the gene matches. In germline, CDR1 is SNHLY, CDR2 FYNNEI. CDR3 length: 15 residues. CDR3 amino acids: CASRSGTGRFGELFF. CDR3 coding DNA: TGTGCCAGCAGGTCCGGGACAGGGAGGTTCGGGGAGCTGTTTTTT.

This clone occurred a few times. CDR3 in amino acids: CASSLSGRGETQYF. In nucleotides, the CDR3 is TGTGCCAGCAGCTTAAGCGGCAGGGGAGAGACCCAGTACTTC. The J gene is TRBJ2-5, the V gene TRBV7-3, with D possibly being TRBD1 (6 bases). The V end lost 1 base, the J end lost 4 bases, and 10 bases lay between the germline ends. The CDR3 is made up of 14 amino acids. The germline CDR1 and CDR2 sequences are SGHTA and FQGTGA.

J is TRBJ1-2 and V is TRBV6-1, with D possibly TRBD1 on 6 matching bases. V gave up 6 bases and J gave up 2 bases, with 13 bases separating them. The CDR3 spans 14 residues. CDR1 is MNHNS, CDR2 SASEGT, per germline. CDR3 in amino acids: CASRIRTDNYGYTF. The CDR3 nucleotides read TGTGCCAGCAGAATCCGGACAGACAACTATGGCTACACCTTC.

This clone has just a few counts. The chain uses TRBV28 and TRBJ1-1; tentatively, D is TRBD1 (6 bases). There are 10 residues in the CDR3. Trimming pared 8 bases from V and 7 bases from J, leaving 8 bases between. Per the germline V gene, CDR1 is MDHEN and CDR2 is SYDVKM. CDR3 coding DNA: TGTGCCAGCGGACAGATTGAAGCTTTCTTT. Translated: CASGQIEAFF. Looking up the rest from reference TRBV28 and TRBJ1-1 gives the full variable domain: DVKVTQSSRYLVKRTGEKVFLECVQDMDHENMFWYRQDPGLGLRLIYFSYDVKMKEKGDIPEGYSVSREKKERFSLILESASTNQTSMYLCASGQIEAFFGQGTRLTVV.

V and J are TRBV9 and TRBJ1-2; weak D call: TRBD1 (6 bases). Trimming shortened V by 0 bases and J by 4 bases, and 10 bases separated the two germline ends. CDR1 and CDR2 (germline): SGDLS, YYNGEE. This CDR3 comprises 14 residues. In DNA form, the CDR3 reads TGTGCCAGCAGCGTAGACGGACAGCTCTATGGCTACACCTTC. Translated, it gives CASSVDGQLYGYTF.

This clone was seen only a few times. The rearrangement joins TRBV7-6 to TRBJ1-2; unclear D gene. The V gene lost 1 base and the J gene lost 6 bases, with 12 bases spanning the gap. The CDR3 extends over 14 amino acids. Looked up from germline, CDR1 is SGHVS and CDR2 is FNYEAQ. In DNA, the CDR3 is TGTGCCAGCAGCTTAGGCAGTGTTCTGGATGGCTACACCTTC. Its protein product is CASSLGSVLDGYTF.

The chain has TRBV5-1 and TRBJ2-3; a weak D match, TRBD2 (5 bases). This CDR3 has 16 amino acids. V lost 0 bases and J lost 8, with 19 bases in between. Germline V gene data show CDR1 as SGHRS and CDR2 as YFSETQ. Written as DNA, the CDR3 is TGCGCCAGCAGCTTGGGCCAGCTCGGGAAAAGCGGTACGCAGTATTTT. Protein sequence: CASSLGQLGKSGTQYF.